The 9 T cell receptor beta chains below all came from one sample that was sequenced in a study of T cell changes during pregnancy in multiple sclerosis. This table comes from immunoSEQ multiplex PCR, and its TCRdb copy is limited to in-frame clones, with some not included. The sample contains about 49,000 clones, 90% of which appear only once. The sequencing here drew on peripheral blood, taken after pregnancy. Every receptor here comes from a female donor in good health, enrolled as a control in a pregnancy study.

The J gene is TRBJ2-3, the V gene TRBV9; 14 bases agree with TRBD2. Germline CDR1 is SGDLS and CDR2 is YYNGEE. The CDR3 has 17 amino acids. The ends lost 3 bases at V and 2 bases at J; junction bases unmatched: 5. The CDR3 loop reads CASSALGLAGATDTQYF. CDR3 in DNA: TGTGCCAGCAGCGCCCTGGGACTAGCGGGGGCCACAGATACGCAGTATTTT.

CDR3 nucleotides: TGCGCCAGCAGCTTGGTAGGGGGCAGGGGTTCACCCCTCCACTTT. Amino acids: CASSLVGGRGSPLHF. The rearrangement links TRBV5-1 to TRBJ1-6; 7 nucleotides match TRBD1. The CDR3 length is 15 residues. Looked up from germline, CDR1 is SGHRS and CDR2 is YFSETQ. V lost 0 bases and J lost 9; bases outside the gene matches: 6.

This rearrangement joins TRBV5-1 to TRBJ1-3; TRBD1 matches at 8 bases. In germline, CDR1 is SGHRS, CDR2 YFSETQ. V dropped 4 bases and J dropped 4; count of bases not matched to a gene: 4. This CDR3 region has 14 residues. The CDR3: CASSQDRAGNTIYF. The CDR3 DNA follows: TGCGCCAGCAGCCAGGACAGGGCGGGAAACACCATATATTTT.

This chain connects TRBV5-8 to TRBJ1-5; D might be TRBD1 (5 bases). There are 16 residues in the CDR3. Trimming pared 0 bases from V and 4 bases from J, leaving 14 bases between. Per germline, CDR1 SGHTS and CDR2 YDEGEE. This chain's CDR3 is CASSLGVRGGNQPQHF. In DNA, the CDR3 is TGTGCCAGCAGCTTGGGGGTTCGGGGGGGTAATCAGCCCCAGCATTTT. The full variable domain, in which reference TRBV5-8 and TRBJ1-5 provide the parts outside the CDR3, is EAGVTQSPTHLIKTRGQQATLRCSPISGHTSVYWYQQALGLGLQFLLWYDEGEERNRGNFPPRFSGRQFPNYSSELNVNALELEDSALYLCASSLGVRGGNQPQHFGDGTRLSIL.

This clone was observed a single time. The rearrangement joins TRBV7-3 to TRBJ2-2, with unresolved D. CDR1 is SGHTA and CDR2 is FQGTGA in the germline V gene. V lost 2 bases and J 5 bases, leaving 9 bases between the germline ends. This CDR3 region has 14 residues. The CDR3 nucleotides are TGTGCCAGCAGCTTAGTGGGCCGTACCGGGGAGCTGTTTTTT. This codes for CASSLVGRTGELFF.

This clone appeared a few times. The V and J genes are TRBV21-1 and TRBJ1-1. TRBV21-1 is assigned pseudogene status. The CDR3 contains 14 residues. The CDR3 sequence is CASSKGRGEDEAFF. CDR3 nucleotides: TGTGCCAGCAGCAAAGGCCGGGGTGAGGATGAAGCTTTCTTT.

This rearrangement joins TRBV19 to TRBJ2-3; the D gene is possibly TRBD2 (6 bases). The CDR3 spans 15 residues. Germline V gene data show CDR1 as LNHDA and CDR2 as SQIVND (reference sequence). V lost 3 bases to trimming and J lost 6 bases, with 16 bases between them. CDR3 residues: CASSIRGTFGDTQYF. The DNA for the CDR3 is TGTGCCAGTAGTATTCGCGGGACCTTTGGGGATACGCAGTATTTT.

The chain couples TRBV5-1 to TRBJ2-2; 7 positions match TRBD1. J gave up 0 bases and V 3 bases, and 2 bases lay outside the gene matches. The CDR3 spans 15 residues. The germline V gene has CDR1 SGHRS and CDR2 YFSETQ. Written as DNA, the CDR3 is TGCGCCAGCAGCTCGGGACAGTCGAACACCGGGGAGCTGTTTTTT. Protein product: CASSSGQSNTGELFF.

This chain joins TRBV27 and TRBJ2-3; D might be TRBD1 (6 bases). CDR3 length: 14 amino acids. The germline V and J ends were trimmed by 2 bases and 2 bases, with 8 bases remaining between them. CDR1 is MNHEY, CDR2 SMNVEV, per germline (reference sequence). The CDR3 spells CASSLRGYTDTQYF. The CDR3 bases are TGTGCCAGCAGTTTAAGGGGGTACACAGATACGCAGTATTTT.